This TCR beta chain stems from a study of T-cell reconstitution after alpha-beta-depleted transplantation in children. Study-wide points: For some patients, TCRbeta diversity was high at day 60 because of recipient T cells and thymic progenitors that survived. Most T-cell counts and diversity one year after the transplant came from T cells that were newly produced. By about two months after transplant, alpha-beta T cells reportedly arose from several hundred graft clones that had expanded.

Germline CDR1 reads SNHLY; CDR2 reads FYNNEI. The CDR3 sequence is 14 residues long. Trimming removed 3 bases from V and 3 bases from J, with 8 bases in between. Remarks on this clonotype: No antigen is known for it.

Unique molecular identifiers tagged the TCRbeta library. From the PCR reads, TCRdb called clonotypes with MiXCR, one entry per CDR3 protein. Among under 300,000 distinct CDR3 sequences listed, 11% were seen once. This TCR derives from a male patient between 2 and 15 years old who had a stem cell transplant for chronic granulomatous disease, so the T cells may come from the graft donor. The chain is built from TRBV2 and TRBJ2-2; no reliable D call. The sequencing here drew on peripheral blood, taken 180 days after TCRalphabeta/CD19-depleted stem cell transplant. The CDR3 DNA sequence: TGTGCCAGCAGTGAGCAAGGTGACACCGGGGAGCTGTTTTTT. This sequence encodes CASSEQGDTGELFF.